The rows below give T cell receptor beta chains drawn from one sample of a study of cytotoxic CD8 clonotypes in ibrutinib-treated CLL. Assay: immunoSEQ multiplex PCR; the TCRdb copy retains only in-frame clones and omits some. This table has approximately 120,000 clones, 80% to 90% appearing once. Sequencing was performed on PBMCs, taken after 24 months of ibrutinib treatment. Receptor source: a human donor with chronic lymphocytic leukemia. The CDR3 runs from the conserved cysteine through the conserved F or W. The D gene is left open where the match is weak. The size field is filled for only some rows; it gives once, few, many or a size class.

d_call: -
clone_size: -
v_call: TRBV5-6
cdr3_length: 13
j_call: TRBJ1-2
cdr3_nt: TGTGCCAGCAGCGTCCGGGACGTCTATGGCTACACCTTC
cdr3_aa: CASSVRDVYGYTF

d_call: -
clone_size: -
v_call: TRBV5-1
cdr3_length: 14
j_call: TRBJ1-3
cdr3_nt: TGCGCCAGCATGGTAGACTCCTCTGGAAACACCATATATTTT
cdr3_aa: CASMVDSSGNTIYF

d_call: -
clone_size: -
v_call: TRBV11-2
cdr3_length: 12
j_call: TRBJ2-3
cdr3_nt: TGTGCCAGCAGCCAATACGCGGGTACGCAGTATTTT
cdr3_aa: CASSQYAGTQYF

d_call: -
clone_size: many
v_call: TRBV2
cdr3_length: 13
j_call: TRBJ1-6
cdr3_nt: TGTGCCAGCAGTGGGCAAGGGGGGTCACCCCTCCACTTT
cdr3_aa: CASSGQGGSPLHF

d_call: TRBD2
clone_size: -
v_call: TRBV11-2
cdr3_length: 15
j_call: TRBJ2-2
cdr3_nt: TGTGCCAGCAGCCACCCCGGGGAGGGGACCGGGGAGCTGTTTTTT
cdr3_aa: CASSHPGEGTGELFF

d_call: TRBD1
clone_size: -
v_call: TRBV10-1
cdr3_length: 14
j_call: TRBJ2-7
cdr3_nt: TGCGCCAGCAGTACCGGGACAGGATCCTACGAGCAGTACTTC
cdr3_aa: CASSTGTGSYEQYF

d_call: -
clone_size: -
v_call: TRBV9
cdr3_length: 14
j_call: TRBJ1-1
cdr3_nt: TGTGCCAGCAGCGTAGGCCCAGGGAACACTGAAGCTTTCTTT
cdr3_aa: CASSVGPGNTEAFF

d_call: -
clone_size: -
v_call: TRBV6-1
cdr3_length: 13
j_call: TRBJ1-5
cdr3_nt: TGTGCCAGCAGGGACTCATCTTATCAGCCCCAGCATTTT
cdr3_aa: CASRDSSYQPQHF

d_call: -
clone_size: -
v_call: TRBV11-2
cdr3_length: 15
j_call: TRBJ2-2
cdr3_nt: TGTGCCAGCAGCTTATGGGGGGCTTTGGCCGGGGAGCTGTTTTTT
cdr3_aa: CASSLWGALAGELFF

d_call: TRBD1
clone_size: -
v_call: TRBV28
cdr3_length: 15
j_call: TRBJ1-4
cdr3_nt: TGTGCCAGCAAATCTCCGGGACAGGGTGGTGAAAAACTGTTTTTT
cdr3_aa: CASKSPGQGGEKLFF

d_call: -
clone_size: once
v_call: TRBV19
cdr3_length: 15
j_call: TRBJ1-3
cdr3_nt: TGTGCCAGTAGTAAGGGCGCCGACTCTGGAAACACCATATATTTT
cdr3_aa: CASSKGADSGNTIYF

d_call: TRBD1
clone_size: -
v_call: TRBV7-9
cdr3_length: 17
j_call: TRBJ1-1
cdr3_nt: TGTGCCAGCAGCTCCCTTGGGGGACAGGGAAGGAACACTGAAGCTTTCTTT
cdr3_aa: CASSSLGGQGRNTEAFF

d_call: -
clone_size: -
v_call: TRBV7-2
cdr3_length: 17
j_call: TRBJ2-3
cdr3_nt: TGTGCCAGCAGCTTAGCTTCCTCTAGGGGGGGCACAGATACGCAGTATTTT
cdr3_aa: CASSLASSRGGTDTQYF

d_call: -
clone_size: -
v_call: TRBV25-1
cdr3_length: 15
j_call: TRBJ2-1
cdr3_nt: TGTGCCAGCAGTGAGCCTGGGGCTACTTACAATGAGCAGTTCTTC
cdr3_aa: CASSEPGATYNEQFF

d_call: -
clone_size: -
v_call: TRBV30
cdr3_length: 15
j_call: TRBJ1-1
cdr3_nt: TGTGCCTGGAGCTCCCCCAGGGTTCGGAACACTGAAGCTTTCTTT
cdr3_aa: CAWSSPRVRNTEAFF

d_call: -
clone_size: once
v_call: TRBV7-9
cdr3_length: 19
j_call: TRBJ2-1
cdr3_nt: TGTGCCAGCAGCGCCATTAGCGGCGGCAAGGATCTAAGCAACAATGAGCAGTTCTTC
cdr3_aa: CASSAISGGKDLSNNEQFF

d_call: TRBD1
clone_size: -
v_call: TRBV10-3
cdr3_length: 13
j_call: TRBJ1-4
cdr3_nt: TGTGCCATCAGTGCAGACAGGGGCGAAAAACTGTTTTTT
cdr3_aa: CAISADRGEKLFF

d_call: TRBD2
clone_size: -
v_call: TRBV7-6
cdr3_length: 13
j_call: TRBJ2-3
cdr3_nt: TGTGCCAGCAGCTTGCGGGAGGGAGATACGCAGTATTTT
cdr3_aa: CASSLREGDTQYF

d_call: TRBD1
clone_size: -
v_call: TRBV19
cdr3_length: 14
j_call: TRBJ1-2
cdr3_nt: TGTGCCAGTAGTCGGACAGGGGGCCCCTATGGCTACACCTTC
cdr3_aa: CASSRTGGPYGYTF

d_call: -
clone_size: -
v_call: TRBV6-5
cdr3_length: 15
j_call: TRBJ1-5
cdr3_nt: TGTGCCAGCAGTTACTCGAAGGGATCCGGTCAGCCCCAGCATTTT
cdr3_aa: CASSYSKGSGQPQHF

d_call: TRBD2
clone_size: -
v_call: TRBV5-1
cdr3_length: 14
j_call: TRBJ2-7
cdr3_nt: TGCGCCAGCAGCTTTGGGGGGGTAAGTTACGAGCAGTACTTC
cdr3_aa: CASSFGGVSYEQYF

d_call: TRBD2
clone_size: -
v_call: TRBV5-4
cdr3_length: 16
j_call: TRBJ2-3
cdr3_nt: TGTGCCAGCAGCTCCGGACTAGCGGGGGGGCTTGGTACGCAGTATTTT
cdr3_aa: CASSSGLAGGLGTQYF

d_call: -
clone_size: few
v_call: TRBV19
cdr3_length: 16
j_call: TRBJ2-1
cdr3_nt: TGTGCCAGTAGTTCGCGACCGGGACATAAAGGCAATGAGCAGTTCTTC
cdr3_aa: CASSSRPGHKGNEQFF

d_call: TRBD1
clone_size: once
v_call: TRBV28
cdr3_length: 14
j_call: TRBJ1-4
cdr3_nt: TGTGCCAGCAGTGGTGGGACAGATAATGAAAAACTGTTTTTT
cdr3_aa: CASSGGTDNEKLFF

d_call: -
clone_size: -
v_call: TRBV6-1
cdr3_length: 12
j_call: TRBJ2-5
cdr3_nt: TGTGCCAGCGGACTGGAGGGAGAGACCCAGTACTTC
cdr3_aa: CASGLEGETQYF

d_call: -
clone_size: -
v_call: TRBV6-5
cdr3_length: 14
j_call: TRBJ2-7
cdr3_nt: TGTGCCAGCAGTGCAGGGTGGAGGGCCTACGAGCAGTACTTC
cdr3_aa: CASSAGWRAYEQYF

d_call: TRBD1
clone_size: -
v_call: TRBV19
cdr3_length: 15
j_call: TRBJ2-7
cdr3_nt: TGTGCCAGTAGTATAGATCGAGGGGGCATCTACGAGCAGTACTTC
cdr3_aa: CASSIDRGGIYEQYF

d_call: -
clone_size: -
v_call: TRBV19
cdr3_length: 14
j_call: TRBJ1-1
cdr3_nt: TGTGCCAGTAGTATAGGACAGACGAACACTGAAGCTTTCTTT
cdr3_aa: CASSIGQTNTEAFF

d_call: TRBD2
clone_size: -
v_call: TRBV11-3
cdr3_length: 15
j_call: TRBJ2-7
cdr3_nt: TGTGCCAGCAGCGGGGGTGGAGCGGGGGCCTACGAGCAGTACTTC
cdr3_aa: CASSGGGAGAYEQYF

d_call: -
clone_size: -
v_call: TRBV5-1
cdr3_length: 13
j_call: TRBJ2-7
cdr3_nt: TGCGCCAGCAGCTTGGTCCTCCGAAACGAGCAGTACTTC
cdr3_aa: CASSLVLRNEQYF

d_call: TRBD2
clone_size: once
v_call: TRBV27
cdr3_length: 18
j_call: TRBJ2-1
cdr3_nt: TGTGCCAGCAGTTTACGGACTAGCGGGGGGCCCCCGGACAATGAGCAGTTCTTC
cdr3_aa: CASSLRTSGGPPDNEQFF

d_call: -
clone_size: -
v_call: TRBV19
cdr3_length: 13
j_call: TRBJ1-6
cdr3_nt: TGTGCCAGTAGTATTCAGAGAAATTCACCCCTCCACTTT
cdr3_aa: CASSIQRNSPLHF

d_call: TRBD2
clone_size: once
v_call: TRBV5-1
cdr3_length: 14
j_call: TRBJ2-3
cdr3_nt: TGCGCCAGCAGCTTTGTAGCGGGGGCAGATACGCAGTATTTT
cdr3_aa: CASSFVAGADTQYF

d_call: TRBD2
clone_size: -
v_call: TRBV4-1
cdr3_length: 14
j_call: TRBJ2-1
cdr3_nt: TGCGCCAGCCGCGGGGGTAGTTCCTACAATGAGCAGTTCTTC
cdr3_aa: CASRGGSSYNEQFF

d_call: TRBD1
clone_size: -
v_call: TRBV18
cdr3_length: 16
j_call: TRBJ1-1
cdr3_nt: TGTGCCAGCTCACCGGCGGGACAGGGGGCGCAGACTGAAGCTTTCTTT
cdr3_aa: CASSPAGQGAQTEAFF